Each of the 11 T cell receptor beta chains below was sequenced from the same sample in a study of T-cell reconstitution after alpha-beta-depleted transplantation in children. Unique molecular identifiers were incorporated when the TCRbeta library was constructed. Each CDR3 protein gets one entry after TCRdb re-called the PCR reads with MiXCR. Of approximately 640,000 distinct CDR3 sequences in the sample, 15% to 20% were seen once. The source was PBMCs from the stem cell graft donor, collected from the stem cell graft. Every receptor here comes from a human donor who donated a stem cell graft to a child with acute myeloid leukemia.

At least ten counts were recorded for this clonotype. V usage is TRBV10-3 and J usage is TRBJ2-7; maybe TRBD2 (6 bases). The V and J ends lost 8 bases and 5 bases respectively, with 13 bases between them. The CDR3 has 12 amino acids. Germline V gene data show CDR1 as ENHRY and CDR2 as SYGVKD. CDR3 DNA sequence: TGTGCCATCGCCCCCAGGGAGGACGAGCAGTACTTC. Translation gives CAIAPREDEQYF.

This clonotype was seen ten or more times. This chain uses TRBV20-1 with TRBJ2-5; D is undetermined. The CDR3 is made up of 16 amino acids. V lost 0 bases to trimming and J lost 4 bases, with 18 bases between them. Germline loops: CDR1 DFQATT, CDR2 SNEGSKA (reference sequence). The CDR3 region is CSARDGGDPHGETQYF. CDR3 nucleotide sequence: TGCAGTGCTAGAGATGGTGGAGATCCCCACGGAGAGACCCAGTACTTC.

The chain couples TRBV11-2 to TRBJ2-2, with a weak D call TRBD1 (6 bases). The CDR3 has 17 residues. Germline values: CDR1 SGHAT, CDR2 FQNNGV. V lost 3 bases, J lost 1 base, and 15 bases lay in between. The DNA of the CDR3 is TGTGCCAGCAGCTTGGTATTGGGGGCTGTGAACACCGGGGAGCTGTTTTTT. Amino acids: CASSLVLGAVNTGELFF.

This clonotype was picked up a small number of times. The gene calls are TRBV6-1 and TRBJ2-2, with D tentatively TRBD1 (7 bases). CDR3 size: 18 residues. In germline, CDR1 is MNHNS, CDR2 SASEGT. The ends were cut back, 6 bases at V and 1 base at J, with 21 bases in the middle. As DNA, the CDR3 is TGTGCCAGCAGCCCCATTCATGGAGGGGGCGAGAACACCGGGGAGCTGTTTTTT. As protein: CASSPIHGGGENTGELFF.

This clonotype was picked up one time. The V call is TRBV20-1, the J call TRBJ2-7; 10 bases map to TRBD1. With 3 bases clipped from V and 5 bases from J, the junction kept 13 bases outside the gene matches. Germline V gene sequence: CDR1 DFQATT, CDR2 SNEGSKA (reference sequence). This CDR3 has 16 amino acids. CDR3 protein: CSASPMTGGDWNEQYF. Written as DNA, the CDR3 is TGCAGTGCTAGTCCGATGACAGGGGGCGACTGGAACGAGCAGTACTTC.

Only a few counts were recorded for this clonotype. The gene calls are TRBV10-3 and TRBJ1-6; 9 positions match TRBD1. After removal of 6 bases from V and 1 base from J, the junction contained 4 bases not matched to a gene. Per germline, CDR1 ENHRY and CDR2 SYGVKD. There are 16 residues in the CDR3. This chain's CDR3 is CAIRTGGSSYNSPLHF. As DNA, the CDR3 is TGTGCCATCAGAACAGGGGGCTCATCCTATAATTCACCCCTCCACTTT.

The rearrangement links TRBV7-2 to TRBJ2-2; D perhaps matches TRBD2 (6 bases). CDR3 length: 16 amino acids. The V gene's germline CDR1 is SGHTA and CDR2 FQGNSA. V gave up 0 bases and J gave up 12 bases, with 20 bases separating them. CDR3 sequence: CASSLAGLAGSGKLFF. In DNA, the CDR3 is TGTGCCAGCAGCTTAGCCGGTCTGGCCGGGAGCGGAAAGCTGTTTTTT.

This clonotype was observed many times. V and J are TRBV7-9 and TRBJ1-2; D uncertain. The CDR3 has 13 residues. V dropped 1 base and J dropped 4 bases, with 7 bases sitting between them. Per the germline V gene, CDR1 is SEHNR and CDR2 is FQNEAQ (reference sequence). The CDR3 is CASSLVGAYGYTF. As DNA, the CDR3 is TGTGCCAGCAGCTTAGTTGGCGCCTATGGCTACACCTTC.

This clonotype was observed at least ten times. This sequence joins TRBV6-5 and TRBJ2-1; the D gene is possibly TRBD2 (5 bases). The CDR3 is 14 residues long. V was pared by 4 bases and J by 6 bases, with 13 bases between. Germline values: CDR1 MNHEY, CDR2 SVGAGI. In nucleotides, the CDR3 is TGTGCCAGCAGTTTACAGAGGGTTATCAATGAGCAGTTCTTC. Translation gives CASSLQRVINEQFF.

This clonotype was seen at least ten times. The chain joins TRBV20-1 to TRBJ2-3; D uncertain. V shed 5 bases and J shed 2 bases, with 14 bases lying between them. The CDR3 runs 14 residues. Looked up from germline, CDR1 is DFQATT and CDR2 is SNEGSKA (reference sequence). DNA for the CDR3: TGCAGTGCTGATAGTACAACCTTCACAGATACGCAGTATTTT. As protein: CSADSTTFTDTQYF.

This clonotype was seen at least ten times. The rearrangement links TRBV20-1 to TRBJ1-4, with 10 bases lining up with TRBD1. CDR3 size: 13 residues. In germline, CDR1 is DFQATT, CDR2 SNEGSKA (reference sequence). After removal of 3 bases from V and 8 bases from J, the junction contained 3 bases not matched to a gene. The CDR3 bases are TGCAGTGCTAGGGGACAGGGGAACGAAAAACTGTTTTTT. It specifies CSARGQGNEKLFF.